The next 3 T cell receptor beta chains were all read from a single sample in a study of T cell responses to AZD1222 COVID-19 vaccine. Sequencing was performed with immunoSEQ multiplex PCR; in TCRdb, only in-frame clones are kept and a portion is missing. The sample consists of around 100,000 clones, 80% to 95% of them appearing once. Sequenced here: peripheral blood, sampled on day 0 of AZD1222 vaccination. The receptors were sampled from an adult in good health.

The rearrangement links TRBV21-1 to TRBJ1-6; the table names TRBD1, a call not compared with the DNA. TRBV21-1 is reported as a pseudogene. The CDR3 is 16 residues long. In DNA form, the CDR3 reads TGTGCCAGCAGCACGCGGGACAGCTCCTATAATTCACCCCTCCACTTT. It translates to CASSTRDSSYNSPLHF.

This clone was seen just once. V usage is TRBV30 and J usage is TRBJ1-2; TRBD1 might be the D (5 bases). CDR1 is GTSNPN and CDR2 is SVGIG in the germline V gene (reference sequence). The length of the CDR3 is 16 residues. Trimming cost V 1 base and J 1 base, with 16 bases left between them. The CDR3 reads CAWSAKTWGGNYGYTF. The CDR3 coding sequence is TGTGCCTGGAGTGCTAAAACTTGGGGGGGTAACTATGGCTACACCTTC.

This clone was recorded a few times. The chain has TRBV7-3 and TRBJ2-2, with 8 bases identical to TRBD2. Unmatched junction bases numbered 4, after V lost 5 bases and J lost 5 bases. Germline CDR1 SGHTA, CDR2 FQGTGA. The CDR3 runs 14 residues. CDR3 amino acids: CASSPGGRTGELFF. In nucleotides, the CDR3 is TGTGCCAGCAGCCCGGGGGGGCGTACCGGGGAGCTGTTTTTT.